A selection of T cell receptor beta chains follows, all from one sample in a study of blood T cell repertoires in COVID-19. TCRdb's table, derived via immunoSEQ multiplex PCR, lists solely in-frame clones and lacks some. The sample carries under 55,000 clones, approximately 85% recorded once. The specimen was peripheral blood. Receptor source: a woman older than 75 with acute or convalescent COVID-19. CDR3s include the opening cysteine and the closing phenylalanine or tryptophan. A D gene is named only where the DNA matches it firmly. Rows give clone size only sometimes, using once, few, many, or a class for an expanded clone.

D	length	size	V	J	CDR3	DNA
TRBD1	17	-	TRBV7-2	TRBJ1-5	CASSLGGDRARAQPQHF	TGTGCCAGCAGCTTAGGAGGAGACAGGGCAAGGGCTCAGCCCCAGCATTTT
TRBD1	16	-	TRBV18	TRBJ1-5	CASSPNRGKANQPQHF	TGTGCCAGCTCACCAAACAGGGGCAAGGCCAATCAGCCCCAGCATTTT
TRBD2	15	few	TRBV19	TRBJ2-2	CASSIAGGNTGELFF	TGTGCCAGTAGTATTGCGGGAGGTAACACCGGGGAGCTGTTTTTT
TRBD2	15	-	TRBV10-3	TRBJ2-2	CAISESRQREGELFF	TGTGCCATCAGTGAGTCGAGGCAGCGGGAGGGGGAGCTGTTTTTT
-	13	-	TRBV19	TRBJ2-2	CASSIDFTGELFF	TGTGCCAGTAGTATAGACTTTACCGGGGAGCTGTTTTTT
TRBD1	17	-	TRBV9	TRBJ1-1	CASSVGLGTGLNTEAFF	TGTGCCAGCAGCGTAGGGTTAGGGACAGGGCTGAACACTGAAGCTTTCTTT
-	13	-	TRBV6-5	TRBJ1-5	CASSFRDGQPQHF	TGTGCCAGCAGTTTCAGGGATGGTCAGCCCCAGCATTTT
-	15	-	TRBV19	TRBJ1-1	CASSPGQRVYTEAFF	TGTGCCAGTAGTCCCGGACAGCGAGTTTACACTGAAGCTTTCTTT
TRBD1	14	-	TRBV6-2/TRBV6-3	TRBJ1-2	CASSYPWTGYGYTF	TGTGCCAGCAGTTACCCCTGGACAGGGTATGGCTACACCTTC
-	10	few	TRBV6-4	TRBJ2-7	CASSVDEQYF	TGTGCCAGCAGTGTCGACGAGCAGTACTTC
TRBD1	14	-	TRBV28	TRBJ2-7	CASSLDRVNYEQYF	TGTGCCAGCAGTTTGGACAGGGTGAACTACGAGCAGTACTTC
-	14	-	TRBV4-1	TRBJ1-1	CASSQVGRGTEAFF	TGCGCCAGCAGCCAAGTGGGCCGAGGGACTGAAGCTTTCTTT
-	15	-	TRBV30	TRBJ1-6	CAWSAMTGVYSPLHF	TGTGCCTGGAGTGCGATGACAGGAGTGTATTCACCCCTCCACTTT
-	15	-	TRBV6-5	TRBJ2-3	CASSYGAGFTDTQYF	TGTGCCAGCAGTTACGGGGCGGGGTTCACAGATACGCAGTATTTT
-	11	once	TRBV30	TRBJ1-2	CAWSYSYGYTF	TGTGCCTGGAGTTATTCCTATGGCTACACCTTC
TRBD2	14	-	TRBV27	TRBJ2-7	CASSFSSGRAEQYF	TGTGCCAGCAGTTTTTCTAGCGGGAGGGCCGAGCAGTACTTC
-	12	-	TRBV30	TRBJ2-7	CAHRGWFGEQYF	TGTGCCCACCGGGGGTGGTTCGGCGAGCAGTACTTC
-	15	-	TRBV6-7	TRBJ2-2	CASSTTRENTGELFF	TGTGCCAGCAGCACGACCCGGGAGAACACCGGGGAGCTGTTTTTT
-	13	-	TRBV7-2	TRBJ1-3	CASSLASGDTIYF	TGTGCCAGCAGCTTAGCTTCGGGAGACACCATATATTTT
-	13	-	TRBV10-1	TRBJ2-7	CASSDGRAYEQYF	TGCGCCAGCAGTGACGGCAGGGCGTACGAGCAGTACTTC
-	12	-	TRBV5-1	TRBJ1-2	CASSLVVYGYTF	TGCGCCAGCAGCTTGGTAGTCTATGGCTACACCTTC
-	18	-	TRBV4-2	TRBJ2-3	CASSHPTGGRQNTDTQYF	TGTGCCAGCAGCCATCCGACCGGAGGACGACAAAACACAGATACGCAGTATTTT
TRBD2	14	-	TRBV19	TRBJ2-1	CASSTLAGVNEQFF	TGTGCCAGTAGCACACTAGCGGGAGTAAACGAGCAGTTCTTC
-	14	-	TRBV27	TRBJ1-6	CASSVGRGNSPLHF	TGTGCCAGCAGTGTGGGCAGGGGAAATTCACCCCTCCACTTT
-	17	-	TRBV19	TRBJ1-1	CASSIRAGWRGNTEAFF	TGTGCCAGTAGTATACGGGCAGGGTGGAGGGGAAACACTGAAGCTTTCTTT
TRBD1	18	-	TRBV3-1/TRBV3-2	TRBJ2-3	CASSPTGFGTGATDTQYF	TGTGCCAGCAGCCCAACGGGCTTCGGGACAGGGGCAACAGATACGCAGTATTTT
TRBD2	16	-	TRBV7-6	TRBJ2-7	CASSLDPSSGRNEQYF	TGTGCCAGCAGCTTAGATCCGTCTAGCGGGAGGAACGAGCAGTACTTC
TRBD2	15	-	TRBV5-1	TRBJ2-7	CASSPNAGGSNEQYF	TGCGCCAGCAGCCCGAACGCGGGAGGCTCAAACGAGCAGTACTTC
-	16	few	TRBV5-6	TRBJ1-2	CASSLGGVTRGAGYTF	TGTGCCAGCAGCTTGGGCGGAGTCACGAGAGGAGCCGGCTACACCTTC